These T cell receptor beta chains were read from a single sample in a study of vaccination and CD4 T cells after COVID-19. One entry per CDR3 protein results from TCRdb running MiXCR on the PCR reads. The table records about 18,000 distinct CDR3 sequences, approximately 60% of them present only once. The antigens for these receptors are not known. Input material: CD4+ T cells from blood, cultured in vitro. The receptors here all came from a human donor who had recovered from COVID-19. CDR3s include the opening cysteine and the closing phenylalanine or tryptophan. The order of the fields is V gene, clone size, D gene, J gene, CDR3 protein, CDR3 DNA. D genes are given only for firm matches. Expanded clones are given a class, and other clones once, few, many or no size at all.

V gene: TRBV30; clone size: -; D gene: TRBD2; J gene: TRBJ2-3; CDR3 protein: CAWKLAGWADTQYF; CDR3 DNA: TGTGCCTGGAAACTAGCGGGATGGGCAGATACGCAGTATTTT
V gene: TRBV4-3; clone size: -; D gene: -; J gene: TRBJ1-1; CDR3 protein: CASSHRSWWDVNTEAFF; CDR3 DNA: TGCGCCAGCAGCCACCGATCGTGGTGGGATGTGAACACTGAAGCTTTCTTT
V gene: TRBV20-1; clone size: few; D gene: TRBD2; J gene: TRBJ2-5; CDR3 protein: CSARVSGGGQETQYF; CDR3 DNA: TGCAGTGCTAGAGTTAGCGGGGGTGGACAAGAGACCCAGTACTTC
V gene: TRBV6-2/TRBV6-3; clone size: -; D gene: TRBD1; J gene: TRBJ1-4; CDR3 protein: CASRSPGQGLNNEKLFF; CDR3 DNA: TGTGCCAGCAGGTCCCCGGGACAGGGGTTGAATAATGAAAAACTGTTTTTT
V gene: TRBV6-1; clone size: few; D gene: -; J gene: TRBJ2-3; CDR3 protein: CASIPGLSTDTQYF; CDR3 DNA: TGTGCCAGCATACCGGGACTCTCCACAGATACCCAGTATTTT
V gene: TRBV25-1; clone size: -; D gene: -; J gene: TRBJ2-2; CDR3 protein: CASSEGWGQRTGELFF; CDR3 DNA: TGTGCCAGCAGTGAAGGATGGGGGCAAAGAACCGGGGAGCTGTTTTTT
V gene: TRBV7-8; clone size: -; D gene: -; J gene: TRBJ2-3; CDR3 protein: CASSLVGSSTDTQYF; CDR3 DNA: TGTGCCAGCAGCTTAGTGGGCAGTAGCACAGATACGCAGTATTTT
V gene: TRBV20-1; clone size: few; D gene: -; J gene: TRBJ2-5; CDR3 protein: CSASRGGQTQYF; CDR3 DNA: TGCAGTGCTAGCAGGGGGGGACAGACCCAGTACTTC
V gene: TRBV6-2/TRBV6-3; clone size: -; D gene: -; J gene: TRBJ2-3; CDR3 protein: CASSYALVGSTDTQYF; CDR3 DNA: TGTGCCAGCAGTTACGCGTTGGTGGGTAGCACAGATACGCAGTATTTT
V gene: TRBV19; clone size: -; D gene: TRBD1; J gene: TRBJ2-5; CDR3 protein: CASSTGQQETQYF; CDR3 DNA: TGTGCCAGTAGTACGGGACAGCAAGAGACCCAGTACTTC
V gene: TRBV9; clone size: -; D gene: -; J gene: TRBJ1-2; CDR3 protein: CASSVAGFGGYGYTF; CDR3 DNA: TGTGCCAGCAGCGTAGCAGGTTTTGGTGGCTATGGCTACACCTTC
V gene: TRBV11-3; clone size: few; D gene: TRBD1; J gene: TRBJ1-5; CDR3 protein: CASAKQGNQPQHF; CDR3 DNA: TGTGCCAGCGCAAAACAGGGGAATCAGCCCCAGCATTTT
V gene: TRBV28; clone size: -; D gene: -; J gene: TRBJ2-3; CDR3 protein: CASSFVGTDTQYF; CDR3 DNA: TGTGCCAGCAGTTTCGTGGGCACAGATACGCAGTATTTT
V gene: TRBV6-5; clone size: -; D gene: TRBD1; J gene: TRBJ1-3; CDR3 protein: CASSYIQGATGNTIYF; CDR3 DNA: TGTGCCAGCAGTTATATACAGGGGGCGACTGGAAACACCATATATTTT
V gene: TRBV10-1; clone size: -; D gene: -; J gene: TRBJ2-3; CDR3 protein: CASSDGPSTDTQYF; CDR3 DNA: TGCGCCAGCAGTGACGGTCCTAGCACAGATACGCAGTATTTT
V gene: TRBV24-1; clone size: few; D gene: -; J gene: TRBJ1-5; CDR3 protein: CATSDLNQPQHF; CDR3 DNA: TGTGCCACCAGTGATTTGAATCAGCCCCAGCATTTT
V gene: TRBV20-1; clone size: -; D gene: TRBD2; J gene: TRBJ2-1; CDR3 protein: CSASRLAGAREQFF; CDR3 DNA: TGCAGTGCTAGTAGGCTAGCGGGAGCCAGGGAGCAGTTCTTC
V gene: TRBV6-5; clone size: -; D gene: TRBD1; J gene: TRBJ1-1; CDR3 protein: CASSFRGQTEAFF; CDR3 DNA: TGTGCCAGCAGTTTCAGGGGGCAGACTGAAGCTTTCTTT
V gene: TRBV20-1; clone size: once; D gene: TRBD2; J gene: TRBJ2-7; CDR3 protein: CSADPGLAGSEQYF; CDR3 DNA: TGCAGTGCTGACCCGGGACTAGCGGGATCCGAGCAGTACTTC
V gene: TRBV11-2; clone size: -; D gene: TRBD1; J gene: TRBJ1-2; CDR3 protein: CASSLESAGGLQGYTF; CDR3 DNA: TGTGCCAGCAGCTTAGAGTCGGCAGGGGGCCTACAGGGCTACACCTTC
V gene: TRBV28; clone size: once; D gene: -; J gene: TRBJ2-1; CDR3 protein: CASSFSIEGSSYNEQFF; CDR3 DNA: TGTGCCAGCAGTTTTTCTATCGAGGGGAGCTCCTACAATGAGCAGTTCTTC
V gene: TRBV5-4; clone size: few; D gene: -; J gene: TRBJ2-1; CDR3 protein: CASNDRLGHEQFF; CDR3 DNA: TGTGCCAGCAACGACAGGCTCGGCCATGAGCAGTTCTTC
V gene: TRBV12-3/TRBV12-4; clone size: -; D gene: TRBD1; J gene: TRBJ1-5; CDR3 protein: CASSFTGDNQPQHF; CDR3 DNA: TGTGCCAGCAGCTTCACAGGGGACAATCAGCCCCAGCATTTT
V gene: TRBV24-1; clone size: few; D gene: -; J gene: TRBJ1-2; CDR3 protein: CATSDPTNYGYTF; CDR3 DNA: TGTGCCACCAGTGATCCCACTAACTATGGCTACACCTTC
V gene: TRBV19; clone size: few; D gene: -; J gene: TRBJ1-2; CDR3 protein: CASSELGGFVPNYGYTF; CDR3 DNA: TGTGCCAGTAGTGAGCTCGGGGGATTCGTCCCCAACTATGGCTACACCTTC
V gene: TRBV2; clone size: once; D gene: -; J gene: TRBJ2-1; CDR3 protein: CATQRGSSYNEQFF; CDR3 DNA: TGTGCCACCCAACGGGGGAGCTCCTACAATGAGCAGTTCTTC
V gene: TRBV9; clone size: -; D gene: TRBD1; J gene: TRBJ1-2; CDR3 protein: CASSPRPGQANYGYTF; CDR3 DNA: TGTGCCAGCAGCCCAAGACCGGGACAGGCCAACTATGGCTACACCTTC